Detailed here is one T cell receptor beta chain. What it recognizes is unknown. This sample stems from a study of blood T cells in healthy people across ages. General observations from the study: Unsorted PBMC input precluded a conclusive naive versus antigen-experienced comparison.

Next came a second PCR, run for about 7 to 11 cycles, which used a sample-barcoded 5' primer along with a J-beta primer mix. TCRdb analysed the 5' RACE reads with MiXCR anew, one entry per CDR3 protein. The table includes 1.2 million to 1.5 million distinct CDR3 sequences, 59% detected once. With 3 bases removed from V and 7 bases from J, the gap between germline ends came to 13 bases. The CDR3 extends over 14 amino acids. Germline V gene sequence: CDR1 MNHEY, CDR2 SMNVEV (reference sequence). The sequenced material came from blood. The source is a man younger than 35 in good health. The chain combines TRBV27 with TRBJ1-5; D remains ambiguous. CDR3 amino acids: CASSLGLTKQPQHF. CDR3 coding DNA: TGTGCCAGCAGTTTGGGTCTGACAAAACAGCCCCAGCATTTT.